The clone carrying this T cell receptor (beta chain) was detected ten times or more. Its specificity is unknown. CDR1 and CDR2 from the germline V gene are GTSNPN and SVGIG (reference sequence). The CDR3 contains 12 residues. V lost 1 base, J lost 3 bases, and 4 bases lay in between. The data were obtained in a study of T cells in Graves' hyperthyroidism and ophthalmopathy. About the study: Blood from the periphery was taken at initial diagnosis, before any treatment.

Overall study results and limits: Ophthalmopathy prediction by the model preceded onset by a median roughly 6 months.

Amplified TCR beta CDR3 regions came from RNA transcripts. TCR CDR3 underwent first-round RT-PCR with the HTBI primer set. TCRdb reanalysed the multiplex PCR reads using MiXCR and keeps one entry per CDR3 protein. The table records some 620,000 distinct CDR3 sequences, about 16% of them present only once. Among the patients, aged 18 to 65, hyperthyroidism was newly diagnosed and had lasted under 2 months. Diagnoses were made from clinical symptoms, serum measures (thyroxine and TRAb), thyroid ultrasound and orbital computed tomography. Sequencing was carried out using blood. J is TRBJ1-3 and V is TRBV30, with D hard to call. The source of this sequence is a woman in her 30s with Graves' hyperthyroidism. CDR3 DNA: TGTGCCTGGAGTGCCGTTGGAAACACCATATATTTT. This codes for CAWSAVGNTIYF.